These 5 T cell receptor beta chains originate from one sample sequenced in a study of blood T cell repertoires in COVID-19. The assay was immunoSEQ multiplex PCR, and TCRdb's table has in-frame clones only and misses some. Among some 96,000 clones listed, about 86% were seen once. Sequenced: peripheral blood. The receptors were sampled from a man at least 80 years old with acute or convalescent COVID-19.

V gene TRBV7-8 combines with J gene TRBJ1-5; possibly TRBD1 for D (5 bases). Germline V gene data show CDR1 as SGHVS and CDR2 as FQNEAQ. The CDR3 loop spans 15 amino acids. Trimming pared 3 bases from V and 3 bases from J, leaving 12 bases between. In nucleotides, the CDR3 is TGTGCCAGCAGCTTGGGGGGTATTAACAATCAGCCCCAGCATTTT. It specifies CASSLGGINNQPQHF.

The V and J genes are TRBV5-1 and TRBJ2-2, with 8 positions matching TRBD2. The ends lost 3 bases at V and 15 bases at J; junction bases unmatched: 7. Germline CDR1 reads SGHRS; CDR2 reads YFSETQ. CDR3 length: 12 amino acids. The CDR3 DNA reads TGCGCCAGCAGCTCGACGGGACTAGAGGTGTTTTTT. This gives the protein CASSSTGLEVFF.

This rearrangement joins TRBV11-2 to TRBJ2-1; 7 bases map to TRBD2. Trimming at V came to 1 base and at J to 7 bases, leaving 7 bases not matched to a gene. The CDR3 is 15 amino acids. From germline, CDR1 is SGHAT and CDR2 FQNNGV. For the CDR3, the DNA is TGTGCCAGCAGCTTAGGGACTAGTGAGGTGAATGAGCAGTTCTTC. This sequence encodes CASSLGTSEVNEQFF.

The chain couples TRBV4-3 to TRBJ2-7, with 16 bases fitting TRBD2. From germline, CDR1 is LGHNA and CDR2 YSLEER. This CDR3 has 17 amino acids. V trimming: 2 bases; J trimming: 3 bases; junction bases outside the gene matches: 4. DNA for the CDR3: TGCGCCAGCAGCCAAATGGGACTAGCGGGAGGGAACTACGAGCAGTACTTC. Translating gives CASSQMGLAGGNYEQYF.

V is TRBV5-1 and J is TRBJ2-2; no firm D call. The germline V and J ends were trimmed by 4 bases and 1 base, with 8 bases remaining between them. The CDR3 covers 14 residues. The germline V gene encodes CDR1 SGHRS and CDR2 YFSETQ. CDR3 protein: CASSTIQNTGELFF. The CDR3 coding sequence is TGCGCCAGCAGCACGATACAGAACACCGGGGAGCTGTTTTTT.